This T cell receptor (beta chain) was found in a study of blood T cell repertoires in COVID-19. Study information: Researchers got acute and convalescent COVID-19 samples from the United States, Italy and Spain. T cells, B-cell-depleted T cells, or PBMCs supplied cDNA or gDNA.

Trimming removed 8 bases from V and 2 bases from J; junction bases left unmatched: 7. This CDR3 is built from 14 residues. Germline CDR1 SGHRS, CDR2 YFSETQ. Source study methods: Amplifying reference gene primers gave estimates of nucleated cell counts. Clones were read by immunoSEQ multiplex PCR, and TCRdb kept only the in-frame ones, dropping some. Clone size and V and J calls were adopted from that table, with D and trimming inferred from the DNA. The repertoire consists of roughly 240,000 clones, with around 87% occurring once and the leading ten covering 3.5% to 4%. Sequenced sample: peripheral blood. This chain connects TRBV5-1 to TRBJ2-3; 8 bases are a match to TRBD1. The receptor comes from a young man with active or convalescent COVID-19. CDR3 sequence (DNA): TGCGCCAGAGTTTCCAGGGGGCCCACAGATACGCAGTATTTT. Encoded protein: CARVSRGPTDTQYF.